A selection of T cell receptor beta chains follows, all from one sample in a study of CD8 T cells in ankylosing spondylitis. Using its own MiXCR run on the 5' RACE reads, TCRdb lists one record per CDR3 protein. The sample yields a few hundred thousand distinct CDR3 sequences, approximately 17% seen once. The sample comprised blood, either unsorted or a sorted T cell fraction (not recorded which). All receptors come from a male donor with ankylosing spondylitis. CDR3s include the opening cysteine and the closing phenylalanine or tryptophan. A D gene is named only where the DNA matches it firmly. Some rows mark clone size as missing; the rest say once, few, many or name a class of expanded clone.

CDR3 length	clone size	V gene	D gene	J gene	CDR3 DNA	CDR3 protein
15	-	TRBV9	-	TRBJ1-6	TGTGCCAGCAGCGTAGCCCTCGCGGGTGATTCACCCCTCCACTTT	CASSVALAGDSPLHF
15	-	TRBV25-1	TRBD1	TRBJ2-3	TGTGCCAGCAGTGTGACAGGGGTTGGCACAGATACGCAGTATTTT	CASSVTGVGTDTQYF
16	many	TRBV5-6	-	TRBJ1-6	TGTGCCAGCAGCTGGGGTACGGCAGCCCTCAATTCACCCCTCCACTTT	CASSWGTAALNSPLHF
15	few	TRBV5-1	TRBD1	TRBJ1-1	TGCGCCAGCAGCCAGGGACAGGGGGCAGGGAATGAAGCTTTCTTT	CASSQGQGAGNEAFF
13	many	TRBV7-6	-	TRBJ2-7	TGTGCCAGCAGCTTATCAAGCTCCTACGAGCAGTACTTC	CASSLSSSYEQYF
15	-	TRBV9	-	TRBJ2-1	TGTGCCAGCAGCGCCGAGGGGGGACCCTACAATGAGCAGTTCTTC	CASSAEGGPYNEQFF
15	once	TRBV11-2	-	TRBJ1-3	TGTGCCAGCAGCTTAGGGATGAGCTCTGGAAACACCATATATTTT	CASSLGMSSGNTIYF
14	-	TRBV13	-	TRBJ1-1	TGTGCCAGCAGTCCGGGACTTCAGAACACTGAAGCTTTCTTT	CASSPGLQNTEAFF
16	-	TRBV12-3/TRBV12-4	-	TRBJ1-3	TGTGCCAGCAGTTTAGGGGGACTATACTCTGGAAACACCATATATTTT	CASSLGGLYSGNTIYF
13	few	TRBV20-1	-	TRBJ2-7	TGCAGTGCTACCTGGACCCAGCCGCCCGAGCAGTACTTC	CSATWTQPPEQYF
12	few	TRBV18	-	TRBJ2-7	TGTGCCAGCTCACCGGACCTCTACGAGCAGTACTTC	CASSPDLYEQYF
16	-	TRBV5-1	-	TRBJ2-3	TGCGCCAGCAGCTTAAACCCCAGCAGCCTAAGGGATACGCAGTATTTT	CASSLNPSSLRDTQYF
16	few	TRBV7-2	TRBD2	TRBJ2-3	TGTGCCAGCAGCTTAGGGTCTAGCGGGGACACAGATACGCAGTATTTT	CASSLGSSGDTDTQYF
13	few	TRBV20-1	-	TRBJ2-3	TGCAGTGCTATCCCGATTCGAGGAGATACGCAGTATTTT	CSAIPIRGDTQYF
15	-	TRBV18	-	TRBJ1-6	TGTGCCAGCTCACCTCAAGGACAGACAAATTCACCCCTCCACTTT	CASSPQGQTNSPLHF
15	-	TRBV20-1	-	TRBJ1-5	TGCAGTGCTAGGGAGGGGGGGGCGGACAATCAGCCCCAGCATTTT	CSAREGGADNQPQHF
15	few	TRBV2	TRBD2	TRBJ2-5	TGTGCCAGCAGTCTTCCACTAGCGGGGGTAGAGACCCAGTACTTC	CASSLPLAGVETQYF
16	many	TRBV20-1	TRBD1	TRBJ1-1	TGCAGTGCTAGAAAAGGGGGCGCAAAGATGAACACTGAAGCTTTCTTT	CSARKGGAKMNTEAFF
13	-	TRBV20-1	TRBD2	TRBJ2-3	TGCAGTGCTAGGACTAGCGGTGCGGATACGCAGTATTTT	CSARTSGADTQYF
16	-	TRBV20-1	TRBD1	TRBJ2-1	TGCAGTGCTGAACAGCCCGGGACAGGGACCTACAATGAGCAGTTCTTC	CSAEQPGTGTYNEQFF
16	few	TRBV4-3	TRBD1	TRBJ2-5	TGCGCCAGCAGCCACCCGGACAGGGCTGACAAAGAGACCCAGTACTTC	CASSHPDRADKETQYF
13	few	TRBV6-1	-	TRBJ1-5	TGTGCCAGCAGTGACAGGGGTTTTCAGCCCCAGCATTTT	CASSDRGFQPQHF
16	-	TRBV11-1	TRBD1	TRBJ1-2	TGTGCCAGCAGCTTAGGACGACAGAGGGGGCCCTATGGCTACACCTTC	CASSLGRQRGPYGYTF
15	-	TRBV2	TRBD1	TRBJ1-5	TGTGCCAGCAATACAGGGGCAGAGAGCAATCAGCCCCAGCATTTT	CASNTGAESNQPQHF
13	-	TRBV12-3/TRBV12-4	-	TRBJ2-2	TGTGCCAACAACAGGGGGGGTGCCGGGGAGCTGTTTTTT	CANNRGGAGELFF
14	few	TRBV28	-	TRBJ1-2	TGTGCCAGCAGTTTAGGGACCCCACGAGGTGGCTACACCTTC	CASSLGTPRGGYTF
17	many	TRBV12-3/TRBV12-4	-	TRBJ2-5	TGTGCCAGCAGTCCCCCCGTGCTCAACGCGGTCCAAGAGACCCAGTACTTC	CASSPPVLNAVQETQYF
14	many	TRBV12-3/TRBV12-4	TRBD1	TRBJ1-5	TGTGCCAGCACGGACAGGGCAAGCAATCAGCCCCAGCATTTT	CASTDRASNQPQHF
18	many	TRBV20-1	-	TRBJ1-4	TGCAGTGCTAGAGGGGGCAGGGAAGGAGTCTTTGTTCATGAAAAACTGTTTTTT	CSARGGREGVFVHEKLFF
15	few	TRBV24-1	TRBD2	TRBJ2-2	TGTGCCACCAGTGTGGGACTAGCGGGAACCGGGGAGCTGTTTTTT	CATSVGLAGTGELFF
15	few	TRBV24-1	TRBD1	TRBJ2-2	TGTGCCACCAGTGAAAGACAGGGGAAGGCCGGGGAGCTGTTTTTT	CATSERQGKAGELFF
13	-	TRBV3-1	-	TRBJ1-5	TGTGCCAGCAGCCAGTGGGTTGGGCAGCCCCAGCATTTT	CASSQWVGQPQHF
16	-	TRBV4-2	TRBD1	TRBJ1-1	TGTGCCAGCAGCCTTCAACCGGGACAGGGGAACACTGAAGCTTTCTTT	CASSLQPGQGNTEAFF
15	-	TRBV11-3	TRBD1	TRBJ2-7	TGTGCCAGCAGCGCCGGACAGGGGGCGACGTACGAGCAGTACTTC	CASSAGQGATYEQYF
13	many	TRBV5-1	-	TRBJ2-1	TGCGCCAGCAGCTCAAACCAGGCGAATGAGCAGTTCTTC	CASSSNQANEQFF
16	few	TRBV9	TRBD1	TRBJ1-5	TGTGCCAGCAGCGCGGCGGACAGGGAAGTCAATCAGCCCCAGCATTTT	CASSAADREVNQPQHF
15	-	TRBV20-1	TRBD1	TRBJ1-6	TGCAGTGCTAGACCAGACAGGGGTAAAGGTTCACCCCTCCACTTT	CSARPDRGKGSPLHF
17	-	TRBV7-2	TRBD2	TRBJ2-5	TGTGCCAGCAGCTTAGGGACTAGCGGGAGCGGTAGGGAGACCCAGTACTTC	CASSLGTSGSGRETQYF
14	few	TRBV5-1	TRBD1	TRBJ2-7	TGCGCCAGCAGCTACGACAGGGACGCCTACGAGCAGTACTTC	CASSYDRDAYEQYF
12	few	TRBV7-9	-	TRBJ1-5	TGTGCCAGCAGCTATAAGGACGGGCCCCAGCATTTT	CASSYKDGPQHF
11	-	TRBV20-1	-	TRBJ2-3	TGCAGTCCAGCGGCTACAGATACGCAGTATTTT	CSPAATDTQYF
13	-	TRBV20-1	-	TRBJ2-4	TGCAGTGCTTTCACAGGGGCCAAAAACATTCAGTACTTC	CSAFTGAKNIQYF
17	-	TRBV14	-	TRBJ2-2	TGTGCCAGCAGCCAAGCCGACTGGAGGGGGCTGGTCGGGGAGCTGTTTTTT	CASSQADWRGLVGELFF
15	-	TRBV12-3/TRBV12-4	TRBD1	TRBJ2-2	TGTGCCAGCAGACCGGACAGGGGGCACACCGGGGAGCTGTTTTTT	CASRPDRGHTGELFF
14	few	TRBV12-3/TRBV12-4	TRBD2	TRBJ2-4	TGTGCCAGCAGTTTGGGCAGCGGGGGAAACATTCAGTACTTC	CASSLGSGGNIQYF
16	few	TRBV7-9	-	TRBJ1-1	TGTGCCAGCAGCTTATACTCCCAGATCATGAACACTGAAGCTTTCTTT	CASSLYSQIMNTEAFF
17	-	TRBV4-3	-	TRBJ1-1	TGCGCCAGCAGCGGGAGGGGCAGGGGTGGGATGAACACTGAAGCTTTCTTT	CASSGRGRGGMNTEAFF
18	-	TRBV5-5	TRBD2	TRBJ2-3	TGTGCCAGCAGCCCCCGGCTCCCTAGCGGGAGAAGCACAGATACGCAGTATTTT	CASSPRLPSGRSTDTQYF
12	few	TRBV2	-	TRBJ2-7	TGTGCCAGCAGTGAGGCATACTACGGGCAGTACTTC	CASSEAYYGQYF
14	few	TRBV12-3/TRBV12-4	-	TRBJ2-5	TGTGCCAGCAGTTTTTCCAGGGGAGGGGAGACCCAGTACTTC	CASSFSRGGETQYF
11	few	TRBV30	-	TRBJ1-1	TGTGCCTGGAGTTCTAAACTAGAAGCTTTCTTT	CAWSSKLEAFF
16	-	TRBV21-1	-	TRBJ2-1	TGTGCCAGCAGCACGCGACTAGCGGGGGGGAACAATGAGCAGTTCTTC	CASSTRLAGGNNEQFF
14	few	TRBV12-3/TRBV12-4	-	TRBJ1-3	TGTGCCAGCAGTTTACGACGTCTTGGAAACACCATATATTTT	CASSLRRLGNTIYF
16	-	TRBV7-2	TRBD2	TRBJ2-7	TGTGCCAGCAGCTTAGGTAGTAGCGGGAGGGCCGTCGAGCAGTACTTC	CASSLGSSGRAVEQYF
14	-	TRBV20-1	-	TRBJ1-5	TGCAGCGCCTTAGACCCTTATAGCAATCAGCCCCAGCATTTT	CSALDPYSNQPQHF
13	once	TRBV6-5	-	TRBJ1-6	TGTGCCACCCAACAGGTTTTGAATTCACCCCTCCACTTT	CATQQVLNSPLHF